The rows below give T cell receptor beta chains drawn from one sample of a study of identical twins. TCRdb analysed the 5' RACE reads with MiXCR anew, one entry per CDR3 protein. The table has roughly 490,000 distinct CDR3 sequences, around 15% seen once. The same data also went into a second study, on yellow fever vaccine responses in identical twins.

The sample comprised CD4+ T cells sorted from blood. These receptors all stem from a woman between 18 and 29 years old in good health. Both conserved end residues are part of each CDR3. The D gene is left open where the match is weak. Size is stated for part of the rows, as once, few or many counts, or as a class when the clone is expanded.

d_call,v_call,j_call,clone_size,cdr3_nt,cdr3_aa
TRBD2,TRBV20-1,TRBJ2-7,many,TGCAGTGCTAGCCGCGTGGCTAGCGGGTCCTACGAGCAGTACTTC,CSASRVASGSYEQYF
TRBD2,TRBV4-2,TRBJ2-3,few,TGTGCCAGCAGCCAAGAAGGAACTAGCGGGAGGACAGATACGCAGTATTTT,CASSQEGTSGRTDTQYF
NA,TRBV27,TRBJ1-6,few,TGTGCCAGCAGTTTTGCCTATAATTCACCCCTCCACTTT,CASSFAYNSPLHF
NA,TRBV6-5,TRBJ2-7,NA,TGTGCCAGCAGTTACTCTCCCGGGGGTAACTCCTACGAGCAGTACTTC,CASSYSPGGNSYEQYF
TRBD2,TRBV29-1,TRBJ2-5,many,TGCAGCTCTACCACTAGCGGAGAGACCCAGTACTTC,CSSTTSGETQYF
TRBD1,TRBV20-1,TRBJ2-1,NA,TGCAGTGCCCCGGACAGGGGAAACAATGAGCAGTTCTTC,CSAPDRGNNEQFF
NA,TRBV5-1,TRBJ2-7,many,TGCGCCAGCAGCTTAAGTTTGGGCTACGAGCAGTACTTC,CASSLSLGYEQYF
NA,TRBV10-3,TRBJ2-7,few,TGTGCCATCAGTGAGCTGGGAATTCCCTACGAGCAGTACTTC,CAISELGIPYEQYF
NA,TRBV5-5,TRBJ2-7,few,TGTGCCAGCAGCTTGGAGTTTGTTGGCTTAAGCTCCTACGAGCAGTACTTC,CASSLEFVGLSSYEQYF
TRBD2,TRBV29-1,TRBJ2-5,few,TGCAGCTCGACGGGGGCTAGCGGGGAGACCCAGTACTTC,CSSTGASGETQYF
NA,TRBV29-1,TRBJ1-6,few,TGCAGCGTTGAGGTAGACGGAGATTCACCCCTCCACTTT,CSVEVDGDSPLHF
NA,TRBV7-6,TRBJ2-3,NA,TGTGCCAGCAGCCAGACAAGGGCTCAACGGGCAGATACGCAGTATTTT,CASSQTRAQRADTQYF
NA,TRBV18,TRBJ2-5,NA,TGTGCCAGCTCACCGCCAGGCAGACCAGAGACCCAGTACTTC,CASSPPGRPETQYF
NA,TRBV20-1,TRBJ2-1,NA,TGCAGTGCTAGGGACTCCTACAATGAGCAGTTCTTC,CSARDSYNEQFF
NA,TRBV27,TRBJ1-2,NA,TGTGCCAGCAGAGGGAGAGGGAACTATGGCTACACCTTC,CASRGRGNYGYTF
NA,TRBV5-5,TRBJ2-7,few,TGTGCCAGCAGCTTGGAAACACACGAGCAGTACTTC,CASSLETHEQYF
TRBD1,TRBV15,TRBJ1-5,few,TGTGCCACCAGCAGGGACAGGAGAACCGCGCAGCCCCAGCATTTT,CATSRDRRTAQPQHF